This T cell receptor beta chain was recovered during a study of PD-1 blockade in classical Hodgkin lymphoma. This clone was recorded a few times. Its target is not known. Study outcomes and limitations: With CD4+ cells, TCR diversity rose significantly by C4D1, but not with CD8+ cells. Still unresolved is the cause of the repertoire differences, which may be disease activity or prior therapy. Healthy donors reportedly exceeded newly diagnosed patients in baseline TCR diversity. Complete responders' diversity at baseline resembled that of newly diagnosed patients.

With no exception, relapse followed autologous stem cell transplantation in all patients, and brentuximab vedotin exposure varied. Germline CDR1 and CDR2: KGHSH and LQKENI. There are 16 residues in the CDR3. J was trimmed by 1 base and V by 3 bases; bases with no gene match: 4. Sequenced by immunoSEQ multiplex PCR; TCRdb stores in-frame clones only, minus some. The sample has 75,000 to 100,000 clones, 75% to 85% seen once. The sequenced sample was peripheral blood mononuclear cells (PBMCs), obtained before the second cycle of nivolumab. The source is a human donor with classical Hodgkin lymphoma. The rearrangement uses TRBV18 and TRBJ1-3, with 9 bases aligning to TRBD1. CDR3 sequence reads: CASSPTQGASGNTIYF. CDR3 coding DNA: TGTGCCAGCTCACCGACACAGGGGGCATCTGGAAACACCATATATTTT.